The sequence of this T cell receptor (beta chain) was determined in a study of identical twins (dated by TCRdb to 2015 to 2016). About the investigation overall: The study deep-sequenced TCR alpha and beta repertoires from monozygotic twins, unrelated adults of various ages and cord blood to test whether fetal clonotypes persist. To rule out contamination, the twin experiments were replicated at different times with different library preparation protocols.

The research as a whole found: The excess sharing between twins in beta out-of-frame sequences was weaker because fewer shared sequences reduced the signal-to-noise ratio. Zero-insertion analyses could be partly confounded by invariant T cells such as MAIT and iNKT, though diverse VJ usage argued against such confounding for most clonotypes. Compared with coincidental sharing between unrelated individuals, an excess of low generation-probability sequences was observed among out-of-frame TCR alpha sequences shared between twins. Abundant cord blood beta clonotypes carried fewer insertions; young adult naive repertoires showed a weaker similar trend, while memory repertoires showed none. Recombination models systematically underestimated out-of-frame TCR alpha sharing in monozygotic twins but agreed with sharing between unrelated individuals. Because the same donors could not be followed over many years, conclusions were based on cross-sectional statistical analysis.

Libraries were made using 5' RACE. TCRdb shows the sequencer as Illumina HiSeq 2000. Template switching introduced a universal primer binding site; the final cDNA contained a unique molecular identifier, enabling accurate counting of TCR cDNA molecules. Specific primers in the conserved constant-segment region were used to synthesize first-strand cDNA for the TCR alpha and beta chains. To control for contamination, every cDNA library was double barcoded, receiving both a SMART-Mk sample barcode and Illumina barcodes. TruSeq adapter sequences, together with Illumina sample barcodes, were added in two successive PCR steps. TCR alpha and beta cDNA libraries were sequenced on the Illumina HiSeq platform with custom primers. As for the authors' bioinformatics: Raw reads were processed with MiGEC to extract unique molecular identifiers, and MiXCR was used to determine CDR3 positions. Recombination models were inferred per individual with the repgenHMM and IGoR tools using an EM algorithm. The analysis of shared clonotypes was done with the tcR package in R, with sharing normalized by the product of cloneset sizes. To study raw recombination without the effects of thymic and clonal selection, out-of-frame nonproductive sequences were analyzed. The public reads were reanalyzed by TCRdb: fastp trimming at Q25, MiXCR alignment, in-frame beta chains only. All rows with the same CDR3 protein become a single entry with the most common DNA and genes. The V and J calls and clone size are TCRdb's, not the authors'. The sample profile shows around 1.7 million distinct CDR3 sequences; more than 30% of them were found once. 0.25% to 0.3% of the sample rests with the top ten.

Every donor was a healthy Caucasian. The sample holds a few counts of this clonotype. Its antigen is not yet known. Base quality data are lacking; no much larger clone is found one base away. The clonotype was recovered from a newborn girl in good health. The source material was cord blood.

The DNA is TGTGCCTGGAGTCACAGGGCCGGGGAGCTGTTTTTT. Its protein is CAWSHRAGELFF. The chain joins TRBV30 to TRBJ2-2; the best D guess is TRBD1, with 6 bases matching. From the cysteine up to the phenylalanine, the CDR3 has a length of 12 residues. Only the CDR3 region is kept as DNA, spanning 36 bases read in frame from base 1. V loses 2 bases of germline sequence and J loses 6 bases, and the interval between the two ends is 7 bases. The germline V gene (reference sequence) yields GTSNPN for CDR1 and SVGIG for CDR2.